In its sample, the clone carrying this T cell receptor (beta chain) was seen a few times. Its antigen remains unknown. This CDR3 is 19 amino acids long. V lost 0 bases to trimming and J lost 0 bases, with 18 bases between them. CDR1 and CDR2 (germline): SGHAT, FQDESV (reference sequence). Conversion of TCR transcripts into cDNA relied on 5'RACE template switching, which added a universal primer site and UMIs. TCRdb reanalysed the 5' RACE reads using MiXCR and keeps one entry per CDR3 protein. The repertoire holds 300,000 or so distinct CDR3 sequences, with around 6.8% as singletons. This entry comes from a study of T cells after yellow fever vaccination. About the research overall: Fractions with few cells were prepared using SMART-Seq v4 Ultra Low Input.

Study-wide findings and caveats: Subsequent booster samples again held most clones from primary vaccination (less than 98% CD4, roughly 91% CD8).

The receptor's source is a young man who received the YFV17D yellow fever vaccine. Sequences were derived from PBMCs, sampled more than 40 days after the first yellow fever vaccination. The chain carries TRBV11-1 and TRBJ2-1, with a possible D match to TRBD2 (5 bases). The CDR3 region has the DNA TGTGCCAGCAGCTTAGCGAGGCGGGTCCTCCCGAGCTCCTACAATGAGCAGTTCTTC. This encodes CASSLARRVLPSSYNEQFF.